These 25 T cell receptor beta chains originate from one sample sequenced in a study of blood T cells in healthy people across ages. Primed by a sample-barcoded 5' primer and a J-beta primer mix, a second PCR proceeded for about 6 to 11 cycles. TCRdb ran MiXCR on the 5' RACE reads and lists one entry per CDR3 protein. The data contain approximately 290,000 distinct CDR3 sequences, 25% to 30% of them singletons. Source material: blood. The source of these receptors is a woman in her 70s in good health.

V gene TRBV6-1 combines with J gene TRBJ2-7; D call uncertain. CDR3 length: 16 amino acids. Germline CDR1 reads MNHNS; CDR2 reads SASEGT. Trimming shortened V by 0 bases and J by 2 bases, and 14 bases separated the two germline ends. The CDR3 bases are TGTGCCAGCAGTGAAGCGCCTCAAGAAGCAGCCTACGAGCAGTACTTC. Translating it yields CASSEAPQEAAYEQYF.

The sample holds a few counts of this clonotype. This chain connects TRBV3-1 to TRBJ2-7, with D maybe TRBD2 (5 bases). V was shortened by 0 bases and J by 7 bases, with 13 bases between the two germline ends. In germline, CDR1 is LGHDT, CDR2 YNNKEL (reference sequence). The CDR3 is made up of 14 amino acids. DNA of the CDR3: TGTGCCAGCAGCCAAGATCCCTGGGAGAGAGAGCAGTACTTC. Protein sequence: CASSQDPWEREQYF.

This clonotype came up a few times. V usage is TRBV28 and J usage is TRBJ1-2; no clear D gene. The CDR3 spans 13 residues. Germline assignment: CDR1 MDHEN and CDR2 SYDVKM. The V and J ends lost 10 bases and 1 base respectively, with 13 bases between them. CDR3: CATLAGNNYGYTF. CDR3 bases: TGTGCCACCTTGGCCGGGAATAACTATGGCTACACCTTC.

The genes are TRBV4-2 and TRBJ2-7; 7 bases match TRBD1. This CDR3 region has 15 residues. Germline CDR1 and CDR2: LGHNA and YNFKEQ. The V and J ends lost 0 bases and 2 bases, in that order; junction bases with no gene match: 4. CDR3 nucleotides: TGTGCCAGCAGCCAAGATGCCGGGACAGCCTACGAGCAGTACTTC. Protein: CASSQDAGTAYEQYF.

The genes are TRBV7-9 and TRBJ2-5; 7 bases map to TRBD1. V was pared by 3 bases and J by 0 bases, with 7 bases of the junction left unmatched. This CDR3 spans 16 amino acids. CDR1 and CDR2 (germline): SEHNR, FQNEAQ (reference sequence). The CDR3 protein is CASSFWGQGDQETQYF. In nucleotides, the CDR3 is TGTGCCAGCAGCTTTTGGGGGCAGGGGGACCAAGAGACCCAGTACTTC.

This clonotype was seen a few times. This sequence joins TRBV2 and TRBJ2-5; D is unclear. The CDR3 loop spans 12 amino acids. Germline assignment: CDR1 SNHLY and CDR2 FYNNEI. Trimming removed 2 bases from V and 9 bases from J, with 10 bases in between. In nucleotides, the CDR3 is TGTGCCAGCAGTGAATCTGAGCTGTCCCAGTACTTC. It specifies CASSESELSQYF.

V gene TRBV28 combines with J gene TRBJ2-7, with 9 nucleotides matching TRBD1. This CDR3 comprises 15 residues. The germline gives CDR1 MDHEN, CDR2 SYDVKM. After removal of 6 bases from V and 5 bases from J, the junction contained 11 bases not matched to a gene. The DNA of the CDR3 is TGTGCCAGCAGCCAACCGGGACAGGGTGTCAACGAGCAGTACTTC. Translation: CASSQPGQGVNEQYF.

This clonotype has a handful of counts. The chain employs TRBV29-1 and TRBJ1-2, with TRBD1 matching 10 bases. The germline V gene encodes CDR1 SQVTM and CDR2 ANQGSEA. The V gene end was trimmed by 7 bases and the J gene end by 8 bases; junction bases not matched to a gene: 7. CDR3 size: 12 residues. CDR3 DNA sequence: TGCAGCGGCCGACAGGGGGCAGGGGGCTACACCTTC. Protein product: CSGRQGAGGYTF.

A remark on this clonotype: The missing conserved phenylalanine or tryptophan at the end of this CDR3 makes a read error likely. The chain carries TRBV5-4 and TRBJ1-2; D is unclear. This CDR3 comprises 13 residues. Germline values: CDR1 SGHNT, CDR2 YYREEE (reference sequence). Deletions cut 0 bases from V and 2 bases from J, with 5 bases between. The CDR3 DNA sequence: TGTGCCAGCAGCTTGGACAGCAACTATGGCTACACCATC. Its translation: CASSLDSNYGYTI.

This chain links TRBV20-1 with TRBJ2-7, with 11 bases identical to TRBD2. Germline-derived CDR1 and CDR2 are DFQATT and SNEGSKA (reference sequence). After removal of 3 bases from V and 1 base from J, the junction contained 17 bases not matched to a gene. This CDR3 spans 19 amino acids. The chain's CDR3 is CSARYTGTSGALGSYEQYF. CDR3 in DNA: TGCAGTGCTAGGTATACCGGGACTAGCGGAGCTCTCGGGTCCTACGAGCAGTACTTC.

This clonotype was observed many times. The CDR3 loop reads CASSSPEGREKLFF. DNA of the CDR3: TGTGCCAGCAGCTCCCCCGAGGGAAGGGAAAAACTGTTTTTT. The chain combines TRBV7-2 with TRBJ1-4; D remains ambiguous. The germline V and J ends were trimmed by 4 bases and 8 bases, with 14 bases remaining between them. CDR3 length equals 14 residues. The germline V gene encodes CDR1 SGHTA and CDR2 FQGNSA.

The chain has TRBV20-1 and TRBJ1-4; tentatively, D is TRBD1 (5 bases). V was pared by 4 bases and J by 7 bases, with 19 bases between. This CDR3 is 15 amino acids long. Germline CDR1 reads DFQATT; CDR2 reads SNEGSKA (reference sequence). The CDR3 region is CSATITRPGGEKLFF. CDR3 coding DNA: TGCAGTGCTACAATAACCCGACCGGGGGGTGAAAAACTGTTTTTT.

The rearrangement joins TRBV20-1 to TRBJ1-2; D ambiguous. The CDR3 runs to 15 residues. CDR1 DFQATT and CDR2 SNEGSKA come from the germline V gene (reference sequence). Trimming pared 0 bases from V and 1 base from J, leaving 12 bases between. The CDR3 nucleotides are TGCAGTGCTAGAGATTTTCTTCCCAGTAACTATGGCTACACCTTC. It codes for CSARDFLPSNYGYTF.

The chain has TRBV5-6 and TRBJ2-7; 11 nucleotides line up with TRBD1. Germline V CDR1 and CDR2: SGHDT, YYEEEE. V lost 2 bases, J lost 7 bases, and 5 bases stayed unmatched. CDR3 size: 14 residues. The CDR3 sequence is CASSFPGTGGEQYF. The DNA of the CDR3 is TGTGCCAGCAGCTTTCCCGGGACAGGGGGGGAGCAGTACTTC. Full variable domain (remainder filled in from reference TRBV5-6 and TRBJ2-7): DAGVTQSPTHLIKTRGQQVTLRCSPKSGHDTVSWYQQALGQGPQFIFQYYEEEERQRGNFPDRFSGHQFPNYSSELNVNALLLGDSALYLCASSFPGTGGEQYFGPGTRLTVT.

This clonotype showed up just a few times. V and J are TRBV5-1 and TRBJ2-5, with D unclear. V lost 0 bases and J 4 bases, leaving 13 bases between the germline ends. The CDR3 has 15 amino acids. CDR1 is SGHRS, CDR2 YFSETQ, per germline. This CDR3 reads CASSLGGSGPETQYF. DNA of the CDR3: TGCGCCAGCAGCTTGGGTGGGTCAGGCCCAGAGACCCAGTACTTC.

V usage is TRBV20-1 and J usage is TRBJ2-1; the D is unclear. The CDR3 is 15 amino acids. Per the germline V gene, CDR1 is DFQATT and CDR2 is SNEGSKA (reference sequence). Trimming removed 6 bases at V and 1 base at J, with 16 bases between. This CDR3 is CSAYAERTSYNEQFF. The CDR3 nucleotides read TGCAGTGCCTACGCCGAGCGTACGTCCTACAATGAGCAGTTCTTC.

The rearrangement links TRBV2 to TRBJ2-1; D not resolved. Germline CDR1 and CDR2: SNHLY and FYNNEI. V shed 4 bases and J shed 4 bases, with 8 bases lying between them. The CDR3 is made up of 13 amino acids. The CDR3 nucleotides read TGTGCCAGCAGTGGAAGAAGTTACAATGAGCAGTTCTTC. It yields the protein CASSGRSYNEQFF.

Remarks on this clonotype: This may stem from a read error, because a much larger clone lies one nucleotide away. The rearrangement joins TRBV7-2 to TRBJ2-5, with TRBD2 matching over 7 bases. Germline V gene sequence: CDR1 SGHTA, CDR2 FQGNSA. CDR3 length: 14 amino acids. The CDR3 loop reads CANSYPGLQETQYF. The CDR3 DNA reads TGTGCCAACAGCTACCCGGGACTACAAGAGACCCAGTACTTC.

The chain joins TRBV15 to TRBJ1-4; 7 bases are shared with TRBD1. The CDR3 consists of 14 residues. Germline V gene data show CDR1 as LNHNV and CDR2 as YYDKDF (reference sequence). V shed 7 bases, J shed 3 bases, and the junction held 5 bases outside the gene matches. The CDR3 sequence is CATTPGQPNEKLFF. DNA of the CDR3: TGTGCCACCACCCCGGGACAGCCTAATGAAAAACTGTTTTTT.

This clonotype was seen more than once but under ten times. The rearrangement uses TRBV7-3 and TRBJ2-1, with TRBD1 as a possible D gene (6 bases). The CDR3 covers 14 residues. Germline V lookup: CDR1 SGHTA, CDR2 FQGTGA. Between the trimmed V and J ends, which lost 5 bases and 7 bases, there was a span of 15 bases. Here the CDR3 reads CASSPQGQYNEQFF. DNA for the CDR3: TGTGCCAGCAGCCCGCAGGGGCAATATAATGAGCAGTTCTTC.

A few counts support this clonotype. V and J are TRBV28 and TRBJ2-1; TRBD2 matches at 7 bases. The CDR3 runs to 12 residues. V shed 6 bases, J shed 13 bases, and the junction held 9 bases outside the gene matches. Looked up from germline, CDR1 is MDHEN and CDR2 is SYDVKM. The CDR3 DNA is TGTGCCAGCAGACGAGCGGGACCACGTCAGTTCTTC. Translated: CASRRAGPRQFF.

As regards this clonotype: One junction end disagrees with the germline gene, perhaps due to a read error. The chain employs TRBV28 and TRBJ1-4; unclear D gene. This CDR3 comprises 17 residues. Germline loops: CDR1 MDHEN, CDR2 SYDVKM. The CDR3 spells CAGSSRRESESTVGLFF. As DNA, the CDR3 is TGTGCCGGCAGCTCTAGACGCGAATCCGAATCAACGGTTGGACTGTTTTTT.

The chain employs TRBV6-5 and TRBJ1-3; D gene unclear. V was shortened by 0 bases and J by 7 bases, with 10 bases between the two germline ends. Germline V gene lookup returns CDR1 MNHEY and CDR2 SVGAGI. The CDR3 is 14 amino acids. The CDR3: CASSYSTQENTIYF. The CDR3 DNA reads TGTGCCAGCAGTTACTCGACGCAAGAGAACACCATATATTTT.

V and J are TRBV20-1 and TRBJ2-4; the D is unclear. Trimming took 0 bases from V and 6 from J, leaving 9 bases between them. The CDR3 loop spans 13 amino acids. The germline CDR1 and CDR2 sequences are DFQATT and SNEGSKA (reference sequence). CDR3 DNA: TGCAGTGCTAGAGATAAAACGGGAAACATTCAGTACTTC. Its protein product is CSARDKTGNIQYF.

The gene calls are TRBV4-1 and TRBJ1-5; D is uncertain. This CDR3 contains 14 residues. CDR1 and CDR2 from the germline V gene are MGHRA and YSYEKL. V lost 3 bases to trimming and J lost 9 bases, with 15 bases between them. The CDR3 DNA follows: TGCGCCAGCAGCCATGCAGGCCGCCGGGGGCCCCAGCATTTT. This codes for CASSHAGRRGPQHF.